One sample yielded the 19 T cell receptor beta chains listed below, sequenced in a study of tissue T cells after allogeneic stem cell transplantation. Time point defined: mouse harvest day 7 after allogeneic transplant. Tail vein injection delivered 10^7 T-cell-depleted bone marrow cells and 10^6 splenic CD5+ T cells. The protocol was immunoSEQ multiplex PCR, while the TCRdb copy is restricted to in-frame clones and leaves out a portion. Among some 10,000 clones, under 55% were seen once, and the ten largest hold about 7%. Sequencing was performed on gut tissue. The receptors come from a female BALB/c mouse given C57BL/6 T cells with graft-versus-host disease after an allogeneic hematopoietic cell transplant.

This clone is medium-sized by share. These gene names are mouse names. Read sequence stops 1 residue before the CDR3 end, and the germline J gene provides the missing end. V usage is TRBV23 and J usage is TRBJ2-1; the D call of TRBD2 is as the table states it, not checked on the DNA. The CDR3 contains 13 residues. Germline CDR1 and CDR2: KGHTA and FQNQQP. The CDR3 bases that were read are TGCTCCAGCCGGGGCTGGGGCTATGCTGAGCAGTTC. As protein: CSSRGWGYAEQF. The full CDR3 reads CSSRGWGYAEQFF.

This clone turned up a few times. The listed genes are named as in mouse. The sequenced fragment ends 1 residue before the CDR3 boundary, so the rest is inferred from the germline J gene. The chain couples TRBV19 to TRBJ2-7; the match to TRBD2 covers 8 bases. The CDR3 has 14 amino acids. V shed 2 bases, J shed 6 bases, and the junction held 7 bases outside the gene matches. The germline gives CDR1 FNHDT, CDR2 SITEND (reference sequence). CDR3 amino acids: CASSIEGGRGEQYF. The DNA read from the CDR3 is TGTGCCAGCAGTATTGAGGGGGGGCGCGGTGAACAGTAC.

Note on this clone: Germline and genes here are mouse. This CDR3 is CASSQTGQNTLYF. The DNA read from the CDR3 is TGTGCCAGCAGCCAAACAGGTCAAAACACCTTGTAC. This chain joins TRBV5 and TRBJ2-4, with no clear D. The read halts 1 residue ahead of the CDR3 end, with the missing end drawn from the germline J gene. The CDR3 contains 13 residues. The V and J ends lost 2 bases and 1 base respectively, with 4 bases between them. From germline, CDR1 is LGHNA and CDR2 YNLKQL (reference sequence).

Worth noting for this clone: Gene names are the mouse ones. The CDR3 extends 1 residue past the end of the read, so its final part is completed from the germline J gene. The chain is built from TRBV19 and TRBJ2-5; D possibly corresponds to TRBD2 (5 bases). Germline CDR1 reads FNHDT; CDR2 reads SITEND (reference sequence). This CDR3 spans 15 amino acids. Trimming left V 2 bases short and J 0 bases short, with 10 bases between. CDR3 DNA (partial): TGTGCCAGCAGTATTCTGGGAGTTAACCAAGACACCCAGTAC. It codes for CASSILGVNQDTQY. From start to end, the CDR3 is CASSILGVNQDTQYF.

Worth noting for this clone: Gene names follow the mouse nomenclature. The CDR3 is cut off 1 residue early in the read; its end comes from the germline J gene. The rearrangement uses TRBV2 and TRBJ2-1, with 9 positions matching TRBD2. The germline gives CDR1 LGHNA, CDR2 YSYQKL. V dropped 0 bases and J dropped 7; count of bases not matched to a gene: 4. This CDR3 has 15 amino acids. CDR3 protein: CASSQEGTGRAEQFF. CDR3 bases read: TGTGCCAGCAGCCAAGAGGGGACTGGGCGAGCTGAGCAGTTC.

This clone appeared a few times. Gene names refer to mouse genes. The read terminates 1 residue ahead of where the CDR3 ends, so the germline J gene completes it. J is TRBJ2-5 and V is TRBV26; D remains unclear. The V gene's germline CDR1 is KGHPV and CDR2 FQNQEV (reference sequence). V was cut by 2 bases and J by 6 bases, with 9 bases left in between. This CDR3 has 13 residues. The sequenced part of the CDR3 DNA is TGTGCCAGCAGTCTGGGGAGATGGGACACCCAGTAC. Translated: CASSLGRWDTQY. The complete CDR3 protein is CASSLGRWDTQYF.

As regards this clone: The listed genes are named as in mouse. Coverage ceases 1 residue before the CDR3 finishes, and the germline J gene fills in the end. The V call is TRBV23, the J call TRBJ2-7; the table's TRBD1 call for D was not verified on the DNA. CDR3 length: 12 residues. From germline, CDR1 is KGHTA and CDR2 FQNQQP. Incomplete CDR3 DNA: TGCTCCAGCAGTCAACAGGGGTGGGAACAGTAC. Protein product: CSSSQQGWEQY. The CDR3 reads in full as CSSSQQGWEQYF.

This clone was found once. All gene names here are mouse names. The CDR3 extends 1 residue past the end of the read, so its final part is completed from the germline J gene. V and J are TRBV26 and TRBJ1-1; 7 nucleotides line up with TRBD1. Trimming took 0 bases from V and 10 from J; bases not matched to a gene: 2. CDR1 is KGHPV, CDR2 FQNQEV, per germline (reference sequence). CDR3 length: 12 residues. Partial CDR3 DNA: TGTGCCAGCAGTCTGTCAGGGGGCAGAGTCTTC. Its protein product is CASSLSGGRVF. The CDR3 as a whole reads CASSLSGGRVFF.

For this clone: Gene names and germline refer to mouse. Read data end 1 residue before the CDR3 end; the end is taken from the germline J gene. The chain is built from TRBV29 and TRBJ2-7; no clear D. V was shortened by 7 bases and J by 4 bases, with 5 bases between the two germline ends. Germline CDR1 MSHET, CDR2 SYDVDS. The CDR3 is 10 residues long. The sequenced part of the CDR3 DNA is TGTGCTAGCAAAGGGTATGAACAGTAC. Translating it yields CASKGYEQY. The CDR3 in its entirety is CASKGYEQYF. Variable domain in full (rest from reference TRBV29 and TRBJ2-7): DMKVTQMPRYLIKRMGENVLLECGQDMSHETMYWYRQDPGLGLQLIYISYDVDSNSEGDIPKGYRVSRKKREHFSLILDSAKTNQTSVYFCASKGYEQYFGPGTRLTVL.

As to this clone: Germline and genes here are mouse. The read halts 1 residue ahead of the CDR3 end, with the missing end drawn from the germline J gene. This chain uses TRBV19 with TRBJ2-3; D ambiguous. Trimming left V 4 bases short and J 0 bases short, with 3 bases between. CDR3 length: 12 residues. Germline CDR1 FNHDT, CDR2 SITEND (reference sequence). CDR3 in amino acids: CASSSSAETLYF. The covered CDR3 bases are TGTGCCAGCAGTTCTAGTGCAGAAACGCTGTAT.

To note about this clone: Germline and genes: mouse. The read halts 1 residue ahead of the CDR3 end, with the missing end drawn from the germline J gene. This rearrangement joins TRBV26 to TRBJ2-4; D may match TRBD1 or TRBD2 (5 bases each). The germline V gene encodes CDR1 KGHPV and CDR2 FQNQEV (reference sequence). The length of the CDR3 is 13 residues. V was trimmed by 3 bases and J by 4 bases, leaving 8 bases between them. The sequenced part of the CDR3 DNA is TGTGCCAGCAGTCTCGGGGCGGAAAACACCTTGTAC. Protein: CASSLGAENTLY. The entire CDR3 protein reads CASSLGAENTLYF.

About this clone itself: Gene names follow the mouse nomenclature. The observed sequence ends 1 residue before the CDR3 terminus, with the missing tail filled in from the germline J gene. The rearrangement links TRBV26 to TRBJ2-1; D may be TRBD2 (5 bases). This CDR3 has 14 residues. Germline V gene lookup returns CDR1 KGHPV and CDR2 FQNQEV (reference sequence). The V and J ends lost 3 bases and 1 base respectively, with 7 bases between them. The part of the CDR3 DNA that was read is TGTGCCAGCAGTCTCTGGGTGAACTATGCTGAGCAGTTC. It translates to CASSLWVNYAEQF. The whole CDR3 reads CASSLWVNYAEQFF.

This clone has only one observation. Genes and germline are mouse. Read sequence stops 1 residue before the CDR3 end, and the germline J gene provides the missing end. J is TRBJ1-4 and V is TRBV26; D uncertain. The CDR3 is made up of 14 amino acids. V was trimmed by 1 base and J by 3 bases, leaving 6 bases between them. Germline V gives CDR1 KGHPV, CDR2 FQNQEV (reference sequence). CDR3: CASSLYQANERLFF. The covered CDR3 bases are TGTGCCAGCAGTCTGTACCAGGCCAACGAAAGATTATTT.

Concerning this clone itself: Genes and germline come from the mouse. The read falls 1 residue short of the CDR3 end, and the missing part is taken from the germline J gene. The V and J genes are TRBV26 and TRBJ1-4, with 8 bases lining up with TRBD1. Germline V gene sequence: CDR1 KGHPV, CDR2 FQNQEV (reference sequence). V lost 4 bases, J lost 4 bases, and 2 bases stayed unmatched. The CDR3 spans 14 residues. The covered CDR3 bases are TGTGCCAGCAGTCCAGGGGGCTTCAACGAAAGATTATTT. This translates into CASSPGGFNERLF. The full CDR3 protein reads CASSPGGFNERLFF.

Comments on this clone: The listed genes are named as in mouse. The CDR3 end is not reached by the read, which stops 1 residue before it; the germline J gene fills it in. J is TRBJ2-4 and V is TRBV26; D is ambiguous. Germline V gene data show CDR1 as KGHPV and CDR2 as FQNQEV (reference sequence). The CDR3 runs 13 residues. Trimming took 6 bases from V and 0 from J, leaving 7 bases between them. The chain's CDR3 is CASRTTSQNTLYF. The sequenced CDR3 bases are TGTGCCAGCAGGACAACTAGTCAAAACACCTTGTAC.

This clone was seen only a few times. Here the gene names and germline are mouse. The sequence runs out 1 residue before the end of the CDR3; the remainder is reconstructed from the germline J gene. This chain links TRBV19 with TRBJ2-1; TRBD1 matches 9 bases. V lost 5 bases and J lost 4; bases outside the gene matches: 10. There are 16 residues in the CDR3. CDR1 is FNHDT, CDR2 SITEND, per germline (reference sequence). CDR3 loop: CASSPGTGRFYAEQFF. The sequenced part of the CDR3 DNA is TGTGCCAGCAGCCCGGGGACAGGGAGATTTTATGCTGAGCAGTTC.

Of note for this clone: The gene names given are mouse names. The read is 1 residue too short to cover the CDR3 end, so that end is filled in from the germline J gene. The rearrangement links TRBV23 to TRBJ2-2. Germline CDR1 KGHTA, CDR2 FQNQQP. This CDR3 has 14 amino acids. CDR3 DNA, as far as it was read: TGCTCCAGCAGTCAGGAGGCAAACACCGGGCAGCTCTAC. Translation: CSSSQEANTGQLY. The entire CDR3 is CSSSQEANTGQLYF. Supplemented by reference TRBV23 and TRBJ2-2, the full variable domain reads DAAVTQKPRYLIKMKGQEAEMKCIPEKGHTAVFWYQQKQSKELKFLIYFQNQQPLDQIDMVKERFSAVCPSSSLCSLGIRTCEAEDSALYLCSSSQEANTGQLYFGEGSKLTVL.

Points on this clone: Gene labels here are mouse ones. The CDR3 is cut off 1 residue early in the read; its end comes from the germline J gene. V usage is TRBV31 and J usage is TRBJ1-1; 7 positions match TRBD1. The length of the CDR3 is 14 residues. V was clipped by 0 bases and J by 0 bases; unmatched bases: 1. Germline V gene sequence: CDR1 GKSSPN, CDR2 SITVG. CDR3 DNA (partial): TGTGCCTGGAGTCTCGGGACAGCAAACACAGAAGTCTTC. Encoded protein: CAWSLGTANTEVF. The whole CDR3 sequence reads CAWSLGTANTEVFF.

A note on this clone: Each gene name is a mouse one. The missing CDR3 end, 1 residue past where the read stops, is filled in from the germline J gene. The chain joins TRBV5 to TRBJ1-4, with D uncertain. Between the trimmed V and J ends, which lost 4 bases and 0 bases, there was a span of 9 bases. CDR3 length: 15 residues. Germline V gene data show CDR1 as LGHNA and CDR2 as YNLKQL (reference sequence). CDR3 region: CASSPRHFSNERLFF. The CDR3 bases that were read are TGTGCCAGCAGCCCCCGACATTTTTCCAACGAAAGATTATTT.